This TCR beta chain appears in the sequencing data of a study of Ad26.COV2.S vaccination and SARS-CoV-2 variants (dated by TCRdb to about 2021). For the wider study: Vaccine-arm donors were drawn from COV1001, a multicentre, randomized, double-blind, placebo-controlled phase I-IIa trial of Ad26.COV2.S in healthy adults. Sequencing of the TCRbeta repertoire served to evaluate the specificity and breadth of SARS-CoV-2-reactive T cell receptors following Ad26.COV2.S vaccination. Trial participants were randomized into five groups of five: low-dose or high-dose Ad26.COV2.S given once or twice, or placebo on both occasions. Blinding of investigators to trial group allocation was maintained during experiments and outcome assessment. Ad26.COV2.S was administered intramuscularly at a dose of 5x10^10 or 1x10^11 viral particles, either as one shot or as two shots given 56 days apart. A total of 32 samples were included in the TCR-sequenced set, comprising about 20 Ad26.COV2.S vaccine recipients, 5 placebo recipients and 8 SARS-CoV-2 convalescent individuals.

The immunoSEQ Assay was used to sequence TCRbeta CDR3 regions. After extraction, genomic DNA underwent amplification by bias-controlled multiplex PCR, followed by high-throughput sequencing. Per the source publication's procedure: To quantify the absolute abundance of each unique TCRbeta CDR3 region, sequences were collapsed and filtered. T cell fraction was estimated by normalizing TCRbeta template counts to usable DNA, which was measured by amplifying reference genes present in all nucleated cells. Repertoire TCRs were annotated as SARS-CoV-2-specific when V gene, CDR3 amino acid sequence and J gene were exactly matched to a known reactive TCR set. The reference SARS-CoV-2 TCR set was obtained from MIRA and was filtered for enrichment in COVID-19-positive ImmuneCODE repertoires, whereby public or cross-reactive TCRs were removed. Using the MIRA antigens, annotated TCRs were further analysed by specific ORF or by position within an ORF. Breadth was defined as annotated unique rearrangements over total unique productive rearrangements; depth was the summed frequency of those rearrangements. Group comparisons of TCR breadth used two-sided Wilcoxon rank-sum tests. Here the immuneACCESS table is served through TCRdb, limited to in-frame sequences with V and J called. Missing clones are a known gap in these copies; in checked studies unresolved V genes cover under half, and the rest lacks a known reason. The V and J calls and the clone size are those of that table, but D and trimming were determined from the DNA. In all, the sample holds about 680,000 clones, and 70% to 90% of those were seen once. Together, the top ten hold roughly 1.5% of the sample.

As concerns this clone: Its binding antigen is unknown. No much larger clone is present one base from it, and per-base qualities are unavailable.

This sample's treatment or condition label indicates: 19 received Ad26.COV2.S at low or high dose, single or two shots; 5 received placebo; per-sample allocation not given. Repertoires of vaccine and placebo recipients were sequenced from samples taken on day 63 after the first injection. Cohort 1b enrolled 20 to 30 adults aged 18-55 years at a single site in Boston, USA, between 29 July and 7 August 2020. Ad26.COV2.S consisted of a replication-incompetent adenovirus type 26 vector by which a prefusion-stabilized SARS-CoV-2 spike protein from the original Wuhan strain was expressed. Study-level results and caveats: Ad26.COV2.S recipients had higher spike-specific TCR breadth than placebo recipients (P = 0.0014). After vaccination, substantial breadth of spike-specific CD8+ and CD4+ T cell responses was reported. Vaccine and placebo recipients had similar non-spike TCR breadth, a finding consistent with the vaccine containing only spike. According to the authors, total T cell responses may have been underestimated by the TCR breadth and depth analyses. The study lacked the statistical power to compare responses across vaccine doses or regimens.

This sample comprised peripheral blood, obtained in a trial of Ad26.COV2.S vaccine versus placebo. This receptor was identified in a person between 18 and 60 years old who received the Ad26.COV2.S COVID-19 vaccine or a placebo.

The bases are TGTGCCAGCAGTGGGGCGTTGCAGGGTGAAAAACTGTTTTTT. It codes for CASSGALQGEKLFF. Rearrangement joined TRBV2 to TRBJ1-4; the D gene is perhaps TRBD1, on 5 matching bases. CDR1 SNHLY and CDR2 FYNNEI were looked up in the germline V gene. V loses 4 bases of germline sequence and J loses 7 bases, and the interval between the two ends is 13 bases. The CDR3 has 14 amino acids, counting the end cysteine and phenylalanine. Just the 42-base CDR3 DNA is kept, in frame starting at base 1.